This TCR beta chain was identified during a study of CD8 T cell repertoires and HIV-1 epitope variants. Study-level background: T cells were stimulated with Twenty-five Gag and Nef peptides separately. An uncultured baseline aliquot held 1M T cells.

This clone occurred once. Its cognate antigen is unknown. Sequencing was performed with immunoSEQ multiplex PCR; in TCRdb, only in-frame clones are kept and a portion is missing. This table has a few thousand clones, about 60% appearing once. Study-wide results and caveats: Most of the nine antigen-specific clonotypes appeared cross-reactive to autologous or escape variants.

This TCR derives from a male donor with HIV. Sequencing input: cultured CD8+ T cells derived from PBMCs.

The CDR3 region has the DNA TGTGCCACCAGCAGAGCGTATTTTGGCGGCGCGGTGGAGGCGACTAATGAAAAACTGTTTTTT. As protein: CATSRAYFGGAVEATNEKLFF. V and J are TRBV15 and TRBJ1-4; D gene uncertain. The V and J ends lost 1 base and 2 bases respectively, with 26 bases between them. This CDR3 contains 21 residues. The V gene's germline CDR1 is LNHNV and CDR2 YYDKDF (reference sequence).